This T cell receptor beta chain comes out of a study of OX40 agonist ivuxolimab in advanced cancers. The method was immunoSEQ multiplex PCR; TCRdb's version includes in-frame clones alone and lacks a portion of them. The sample holds 45,000 to 65,000 clones; 80% to 90% are singletons and the top ten take 11%. This CDR3 region has 16 residues. Trimming cost V 4 bases and J 2 bases, with 18 bases left between them. The sequenced sample was CD4+ or CD8+ T cells sorted from blood, obtained in a trial of the OX40 agonist ivuxolimab. The sequence was collected from an adult with an advanced solid tumor such as melanoma, head and neck, liver or kidney cancer. The rearrangement joins TRBV23-1 to TRBJ2-7; D remains ambiguous. TRBV23-1 is reported as an ORF; its role is uncertain. The CDR3, as DNA: TGCGCCAGCAGTCCCCCTGCGGCTCCTTCCACCTACGAGCAGTACTTC. Residues: CASSPPAAPSTYEQYF.